These T cell receptor beta chains were read from a single sample in a study of CD8 T cells in ankylosing spondylitis. Via MiXCR, TCRdb re-called the 5' RACE reads, giving one row per CDR3 protein. Among some 120,000 distinct CDR3 sequences listed, roughly 13% were seen once. Sequencing used blood, either unsorted or a sorted T cell fraction (not recorded which). The receptors were sampled from a female donor with ankylosing spondylitis or in good health (not recorded which). Both conserved end residues are part of each CDR3.

CDR3 length: 19
J gene: TRBJ2-4
V gene: TRBV20-1
CDR3 protein: CSARVPGTSVVLAKNIQYF

CDR3 length: 15
J gene: TRBJ2-5
V gene: TRBV5-6
CDR3 protein: CASSFSGTAQETQYF

CDR3 length: 18
J gene: TRBJ2-6
V gene: TRBV4-2
CDR3 protein: CASSPGAPGVSGANVLTF

CDR3 length: 15
J gene: TRBJ2-3
V gene: TRBV10-3
CDR3 protein: CAISVGGGGTDTQYF

CDR3 length: 16
J gene: TRBJ2-1
V gene: TRBV11-2
CDR3 protein: CASSFGGRAWNNEQFF

CDR3 length: 15
J gene: TRBJ1-5
V gene: TRBV5-5
CDR3 protein: CASSRSRGSNQPQHF

CDR3 length: 15
J gene: TRBJ2-6
V gene: TRBV30
CDR3 protein: CAWKAEISGVNVLTF

CDR3 length: 16
J gene: TRBJ2-3
V gene: TRBV6-1
CDR3 protein: CASIGTSGGRKDTQYF

CDR3 length: 13
J gene: TRBJ2-3
V gene: TRBV10-3
CDR3 protein: CATDAGAPDTQYF

CDR3 length: 11
J gene: TRBJ1-3
V gene: TRBV12-3/TRBV12-4
CDR3 protein: CASSLGDTIYF

CDR3 length: 15
J gene: TRBJ2-3
V gene: TRBV7-2
CDR3 protein: CASSSKRGGADTQYF

CDR3 length: 15
J gene: TRBJ2-7
V gene: TRBV28
CDR3 protein: CASRPHWAGGDEQYF

CDR3 length: 14
J gene: TRBJ1-2
V gene: TRBV4-2
CDR3 protein: CASSQVGQGHGYTF

CDR3 length: 15
J gene: TRBJ2-7
V gene: TRBV5-1
CDR3 protein: CASSLYPGKGYEQYF

CDR3 length: 13
J gene: TRBJ1-2
V gene: TRBV5-1
CDR3 protein: CASSSDRVEGYTF

CDR3 length: 14
J gene: TRBJ1-6
V gene: TRBV12-3/TRBV12-4
CDR3 protein: CASSQMTGNSPLHF

CDR3 length: 14
J gene: TRBJ2-7
V gene: TRBV29-1
CDR3 protein: CSVKAGTASTEQYF

CDR3 length: 14
J gene: TRBJ2-1
V gene: TRBV24-1
CDR3 protein: CATSDWTGNYEQFF

CDR3 length: 15
J gene: TRBJ2-5
V gene: TRBV14
CDR3 protein: CASSRDLIIEETQYF

CDR3 length: 16
J gene: TRBJ2-2
V gene: TRBV5-1
CDR3 protein: CASSWGLAGAAGELFF

CDR3 length: 16
J gene: TRBJ1-5
V gene: TRBV5-1
CDR3 protein: CASNQTGPYSNQPQHF

CDR3 length: 11
J gene: TRBJ2-1
V gene: TRBV12-3/TRBV12-4
CDR3 protein: CASSRQGRGFF

CDR3 length: 16
J gene: TRBJ1-1
V gene: TRBV5-1
CDR3 protein: CASSLAGPEQNTEAFF

CDR3 length: 12
J gene: TRBJ1-1
V gene: TRBV20-1
CDR3 protein: CSAYTSNPEAFF

CDR3 length: 16
J gene: TRBJ2-7
V gene: TRBV7-2
CDR3 protein: CASSLSGLLNGGEQYF

CDR3 length: 17
J gene: TRBJ2-4
V gene: TRBV27
CDR3 protein: CASRANSGGRAKNIQYF

CDR3 length: 15
J gene: TRBJ1-1
V gene: TRBV11-2
CDR3 protein: CASSVRKTMNTEAFF

CDR3 length: 15
J gene: TRBJ2-3
V gene: TRBV5-1
CDR3 protein: CASSLEVGRVDTQYF

CDR3 length: 12
J gene: TRBJ2-3
V gene: TRBV20-1
CDR3 protein: CSGLAGEDTQYF

CDR3 length: 14
J gene: TRBJ2-1
V gene: TRBV19
CDR3 protein: CASSFGTGASEQFF

CDR3 length: 14
J gene: TRBJ1-3
V gene: TRBV6-1
CDR3 protein: CASVRGQGENTIYF

CDR3 length: 14
J gene: TRBJ2-3
V gene: TRBV20-1
CDR3 protein: CSAGSGQATDTQYF

CDR3 length: 12
J gene: TRBJ1-4
V gene: TRBV18
CDR3 protein: CASSPSREKLFF

CDR3 length: 13
J gene: TRBJ2-2
V gene: TRBV9
CDR3 protein: CASSVGGTGELFF

CDR3 length: 14
J gene: TRBJ1-1
V gene: TRBV7-8
CDR3 protein: CASSPMTGLTEAFF

CDR3 length: 15
J gene: TRBJ2-5
V gene: TRBV20-1
CDR3 protein: CSASQGGGVSETQYF

CDR3 length: 13
J gene: TRBJ1-2
V gene: TRBV12-3/TRBV12-4
CDR3 protein: CASSLGLKDGYTF

CDR3 length: 14
J gene: TRBJ2-7
V gene: TRBV5-6
CDR3 protein: CASSPSASSYEQYF

CDR3 length: 18
J gene: TRBJ1-2
V gene: TRBV4-2
CDR3 protein: CASSQGLNTGGAYYGYTF

CDR3 length: 15
J gene: TRBJ2-7
V gene: TRBV13
CDR3 protein: CASSPGQTLSYEQYF

CDR3 length: 15
J gene: TRBJ1-4
V gene: TRBV5-1
CDR3 protein: CASSFLGSTGEKLFF

CDR3 length: 13
J gene: TRBJ2-5
V gene: TRBV5-5
CDR3 protein: CASSLDRQETQYF

CDR3 length: 14
J gene: TRBJ1-2
V gene: TRBV9
CDR3 protein: CASSVVDGNYGYTF

CDR3 length: 14
J gene: TRBJ2-3
V gene: TRBV7-2
CDR3 protein: CASSLLGDPDTQYF

CDR3 length: 12
J gene: TRBJ2-7
V gene: TRBV20-1
CDR3 protein: CSTFRDAGEQYF

CDR3 length: 15
J gene: TRBJ2-1
V gene: TRBV5-6
CDR3 protein: CASRAPPLGDNEQFF

CDR3 length: 13
J gene: TRBJ2-5
V gene: TRBV20-1
CDR3 protein: CSALLEGGKTQYF

CDR3 length: 13
J gene: TRBJ2-3
V gene: TRBV5-1
CDR3 protein: CASSAGGTDTQYF

CDR3 length: 11
J gene: TRBJ2-1
V gene: TRBV12-3/TRBV12-4
CDR3 protein: CASSLTRVQFF

CDR3 length: 14
J gene: TRBJ1-5
V gene: TRBV20-1
CDR3 protein: CSANLGVSNQPQHF

CDR3 length: 15
J gene: TRBJ1-1
V gene: TRBV5-1
CDR3 protein: CVSSLFGTLNTEAFF